The 2 T cell receptor beta chains below come from one sample, sequenced in a study of Graves' ophthalmopathy and Graves' hyperthyroidism. The sequenced template was RNA, covering the TCR beta CDR3 region. HTBI primers were used in a first-round RT-PCR, which preceded a second-round multiplex PCR. MiXCR, run by TCRdb on the multiplex PCR reads, gives a single entry per CDR3 protein. The sample shows fewer than 350,000 distinct CDR3 sequences, 15% to 20% of them seen only once. Sequenced input: peripheral blood. The receptors here all came from an adult man with Graves' ophthalmopathy.

This clonotype was detected ten times or more. CDR3 sequence reads: CASSSYRGPMNTEAFF. CDR3 sequence (DNA): TGTGCCAGTAGTTCCTACAGGGGCCCAATGAACACTGAAGCTTTCTTT. The chain combines TRBV19 with TRBJ1-1; 7 nucleotides line up with TRBD1. V dropped 5 bases and J dropped 0; count of bases not matched to a gene: 9. The germline V gene has CDR1 LNHDA and CDR2 SQIVND (reference sequence). The CDR3 is made up of 16 amino acids.

This clonotype showed up many times. V usage is TRBV29-1 and J usage is TRBJ2-2; 12 nucleotides align to TRBD2. V lost 0 bases, J lost 2 bases, and 1 base stayed unmatched. From germline, CDR1 is SQVTM and CDR2 ANQGSEA. CDR3 length: 16 residues. CDR3 in DNA: TGCAGCGTTGAAGAGACTAGCGGGAGAAACACCGGGGAGCTGTTTTTT. Its translation: CSVEETSGRNTGELFF.